This is a list of T cell receptor beta chains from one sample in a study of blood T cell repertoires in COVID-19. The repertoire was sequenced with immunoSEQ multiplex PCR; TCRdb's copy has only in-frame clones and lacks some. The sample has roughly 330,000 clones; about 90% are singletons. The specimen sequenced was PBMCs or T cells enriched from blood (not recorded which). Every receptor here comes from a man between 25 and 39 years old who had recovered from COVID-19. The CDR3 runs from the conserved cysteine through the conserved F or W. A D gene is named only where the DNA matches it firmly. Clone size is given for some rows only: seen once, a few or many times, or a class if the clone is expanded.

J gene	clone size	V gene	D gene	CDR3 DNA	CDR3 protein
TRBJ2-5	-	TRBV3-1/TRBV3-2	-	TGTGCCAGCAGCCAAGATCACAACAGACAAGAGACCCAGTACTTC	CASSQDHNRQETQYF
TRBJ2-7	-	TRBV14	TRBD1	TGTGCCAGCAGCCTCTACAGGGGAACCTACGAGCAGTACTTC	CASSLYRGTYEQYF
TRBJ2-7	-	TRBV5-1	TRBD2	TGCGCCAGCCAGAAAGGGACTAGCGGGGCCTACGAGCAGTACTTC	CASQKGTSGAYEQYF
TRBJ2-7	-	TRBV30	TRBD1	TGTGCCTGGGAAACCGGGACAGGGGCCAACGAGCAGTACTTC	CAWETGTGANEQYF
TRBJ2-7	-	TRBV5-1	-	TGCGCCACCCGAAACTCGGACAACGAGCAGTACTTC	CATRNSDNEQYF
TRBJ2-3	-	TRBV19	TRBD2	TGTGCCAGTAGCAGGGGACTAGCGGGGGGCACAGATACGCAGTATTTT	CASSRGLAGGTDTQYF
TRBJ1-6	-	TRBV2	TRBD1	TGTGCCATACTGGACAGGGATAATTCACCCCTCCACTTT	CAILDRDNSPLHF
TRBJ2-2	-	TRBV2	TRBD1	TGTGCCAGCACCGTAGGGACAGGGAGGCAGAGGGAGCTGTTTTTT	CASTVGTGRQRELFF
TRBJ1-1	-	TRBV28	TRBD1	TGTGCCAGCAGTCCCGGACAGGGGAACACTGAAGCTTTCTTT	CASSPGQGNTEAFF
TRBJ2-3	few	TRBV5-5	-	TGTGCCAGCAGCTGGACAGCCGCTAGCACAGATACGCAGTATTTT	CASSWTAASTDTQYF
TRBJ2-1	few	TRBV6-5	-	TGTGCCAGCACTTGGGAGAATGAGCAGTTCTTC	CASTWENEQFF
TRBJ2-1	-	TRBV11-2	TRBD1	TGTGCCAGCAGCTTAGATCGGGGACAGCTGGGGGAGTTCTTC	CASSLDRGQLGEFF
TRBJ1-5	-	TRBV28	-	TGTGCCAGCAGTCCCTACAGGGCAGGTCAGCCCCAGCATTTT	CASSPYRAGQPQHF
TRBJ2-3	once	TRBV9	TRBD1	TGTGCCAGCAGGGAGACAGGGGCAGATACGCAGTATTTT	CASRETGADTQYF
TRBJ2-1	-	TRBV25-1	TRBD1	TGTGCCAGCAGTGATTTACAGGGGGCCGGGATGGGGCAGTTCTTC	CASSDLQGAGMGQFF
TRBJ2-3	-	TRBV6-6	-	TGTGCCAGCAGCTATTCAAACCTAGAAACCACAGATACGCAGTATTTT	CASSYSNLETTDTQYF
TRBJ1-2	-	TRBV2	-	TGTGCCAGCAGTGAAGCGCTTCTCGGTTCAGGGTACTATGGCTACACCTTC	CASSEALLGSGYYGYTF
TRBJ2-5	-	TRBV29-1	-	TGCAGCGTTGATCCGCTGAGCTTGGGGGCCGGGGAGACCCAGTACTTC	CSVDPLSLGAGETQYF
TRBJ1-2	-	TRBV29-1	-	TGCAGCGTTGCGTTTAACTATGGCTACACCTTC	CSVAFNYGYTF
TRBJ2-3	-	TRBV7-9	TRBD1	TGTGCCAGCAGCCGCACAGGGGGAGGCGCAGATACGCAGTATTTT	CASSRTGGGADTQYF
TRBJ2-5	-	TRBV6-5	TRBD1	TGTGCCAGCAGTTACTCCCCCAGGGGGTGGGAGACCCAGTACTTC	CASSYSPRGWETQYF
TRBJ1-2	-	TRBV13	TRBD1	TGTGCCAGCAGCTTTGGGACAGTCAACTCTTGGTACACCTTC	CASSFGTVNSWYTF
TRBJ2-2	-	TRBV28	TRBD2	TGTGCCAGTCGGACTAGCGGGAACACCGGGGAGCTGTTTTTT	CASRTSGNTGELFF
TRBJ1-2	-	TRBV19	-	TGTGCCAGTAGTCGACAGGTTAACTATGGCTACACCTTC	CASSRQVNYGYTF
TRBJ2-3	once	TRBV6-5	-	TGTGCCAGCAGTTACTCCCAGGGCGCAGATACGCAGTATTTT	CASSYSQGADTQYF
TRBJ1-2	-	TRBV28	-	TGTGCCAGCAGCCCCCGGACCTTC	CASSPRTF
TRBJ1-3	-	TRBV19	TRBD1	TGTGCCAGTAGTGAAACAGGGGTCTCTGGAAACACCATATATTTT	CASSETGVSGNTIYF
TRBJ1-2	few	TRBV4-1	-	TGCGCCAGCAGCCAGGACGAGGGTAGATATGGCTACACCTTC	CASSQDEGRYGYTF
TRBJ2-7	-	TRBV30	-	TGTGCCTGGAGTAGGGGCGGGGCCCTTTCGGGCGAGCAGTACTTC	CAWSRGGALSGEQYF
TRBJ2-6	-	TRBV7-6	TRBD2	TGTGCCAGCAGCTTAGCAGATCTAGCGGGGGGAGGAGGGGCCAACGTCCTGACTTTC	CASSLADLAGGGGANVLTF
TRBJ1-4	-	TRBV10-3	-	TGTGCCATCAGCGGGGAGAGAGATGAAAAACTGTTTTTT	CAISGERDEKLFF
TRBJ2-2	-	TRBV4-2	-	TGTGCCAGCAGCCAAGAATGGAGCCAGACCGGGGAGCTGTTTTTT	CASSQEWSQTGELFF
TRBJ2-2	few	TRBV7-9	-	TGTGCCAGCAGCTTATCTCAGGCCACCGGGGAGCTGTTTTTT	CASSLSQATGELFF
TRBJ2-5	-	TRBV10-3	TRBD2	TGTGCCATCAGTGACCCGGGACTGCCTAGCGGGGGGGAGGAGACCCAGTACTTC	CAISDPGLPSGGEETQYF
TRBJ1-1	-	TRBV7-9	-	TGTGCCAGCAGCCCCTGGGGGCTTACCTACACTGAAGCTTTCTTT	CASSPWGLTYTEAFF
TRBJ2-7	-	TRBV5-4	TRBD1	TGTGCCAGCAGCCAGGACAGGGCTGACTACGAGCAGTACTTC	CASSQDRADYEQYF
TRBJ2-6	-	TRBV7-9	-	TGTGCCAGCAGCTTAGCCAGGAACTCTGGGGCCAACGTCCTGACTTTC	CASSLARNSGANVLTF
TRBJ2-7	once	TRBV2	-	TGTGCCAGCAGCGCGGACAGCTACGAGCAGTACTTC	CASSADSYEQYF
TRBJ2-2	-	TRBV5-5	-	TGTGCCAGCGGGTACAGGGAGGGCGCCGGGGAGCTGTTTTTT	CASGYREGAGELFF
TRBJ1-2	-	TRBV25-1	-	TGTGCCAGCAGTGAGGCCAGGTTTAACTATGGCTACACCTTC	CASSEARFNYGYTF
TRBJ2-7	-	TRBV12-3/TRBV12-4	-	TGTGCCAGCAGTTGGGCAGAGAAGCAGTACTTC	CASSWAEKQYF
TRBJ1-2	once	TRBV6-5	-	TGTGCCAGCAGTTACTCGGGAGCAACCACTAACTATGGCTACACCTTC	CASSYSGATTNYGYTF